This TCR beta chain is from a study of cytomegalovirus exposure and HLA in healthy donors listed by TCRdb under 2017. Regarding the complete study: An earlier analysis of more than 550 of the donors reported roughly 300 Gb of sequence data and around 120 million unique TCR beta sequences obtained from some 200 million T cells. An early release covering approximately 600 HLA-typed donors comprised 300 to 350 gigabases of sequencing data and roughly 85 million unique TCR sequences. Among the roughly 380 genotyped donors, around 81% belonged to the genetic ancestry cluster associated with self-reported Caucasian donors. The aim of the study was to test whether cataloging public T cell receptors could identify signatures of past pathogen exposure. The study profiled the T cell repertoires of under 700 subjects by immunosequencing and related them to cytomegalovirus serostatus. Besides the first cohort of 550 to 750 subjects, a separate validation cohort made up of over 100 different subjects was used. To predict cytomegalovirus infection status, the study brought together high-throughput TCR immunosequencing, statistical association of individual TCRs with disease status, and machine learning. A later analysis re-analyzed previously published TCR beta repertoires from 666 donors and added high-resolution HLA genotyping to study TCR occurrence patterns. Rather than using new phenotypic data, the later analysis identified candidate immune exposures from TCR beta sequences and from how often those sequences occurred across donors. In an earlier analysis of over 550 of the donors, high-throughput TCR beta sequencing was used to judge whether each TCR beta V gene segment behaved as functional or pseudogenic. Alongside the repertoire data, information on donor age, sex, ethnicity and CMV serostatus was compiled. In a later genetic analysis, genome-wide SNP genotypes for about three fifths of the roughly 670 donors were used, and that subset was treated as a discovery cohort. All discovery cohort repertoires had been generated using a single sequencing platform. HLA typing covered class I and class II loci at four-digit resolution. Typing coverage differed by locus: A, B, C, DRB1 and DQB1 were typed in about 629-640 donors, DQA1 in 522, DPA1 in around 580, and DPB1 in just under 490. Roughly five DR-DQ haplotypes were treated as single units for association and clustering because of strong linkage in the cohort. Among almost 400 genotyped donors of the cohort, an average of 235,054 unique TCR beta nucleotide sequences were sequenced per donor, around 20% of them non-productive.

Library prep was done by the immunoSEQ multiplex PCR assay. For the multiplex PCR, a mixture combining 60 forward primers for TCR Vbeta segments and 13 reverse primers for TCR Jbeta segments was used. The CDR3 region of rearranged TCR beta genes was amplified from genomic DNA by a multiplex PCR assay. The amplified TCR beta libraries were sequenced on the Illumina HiSeq System as 87-base-pair reads. The study's own analysis went as follows. A later analysis counted approximately 74 million unique TCR beta chains across the 650 to 800 repertoires, and some 12 million of these chains were shared by at least two donors. Raw reads were error-corrected and collapsed into unique sequences with a nearest-neighbor algorithm that merged closely related sequences to remove PCR and sequencing errors. CDR3 sequences were aligned to IMGT reference sequences to assign V, D and J gene segments. For a sequence to be retained, a match of at least six nucleotides to both a V gene segment and a J gene segment was required. A rearrangement counted as productive if the CDR3 had no stop codons and remained in frame with V and J, and every other rearrangement counted as non-productive. CDR3 was defined according to IMGT convention as the region running from the second conserved V-encoded cysteine to the conserved J-encoded phenylalanine. Sequences without an unambiguous match to a single V gene segment were excluded from the earlier analysis of about 600 of the donors. An earlier analysis of 587 of the donors classified V segments as functional when productive rearrangements were above 56.7% and as segregating when the standard deviation between donors was above 5%. A statistical classification framework was built to diagnose cytomegalovirus status from the catalog of TCR beta chain sequences. V and J gene assignment, in a later analysis, came from comparing TCR nucleotide sequences with IMGT/GENE-DB human TR gene sequences. A later analysis assigned CDR3 sequences and most-parsimonious VDJ recombination scenarios with the TCRdist pipeline. In a later analysis, each TCR beta chain was defined by its CDR3 amino acid sequence together with its V-gene family, and reads without a unique V-gene family were excluded. To address suspected cross-contamination and a sequencing artifact, a later analysis removed a few hundred highly shared, low-generation-probability nucleotide sequences. A later analysis calculated a clonal expansion index for each public chain from normalized within-repertoire ranks of inferred template counts. In a later analysis, generation probabilities were computed using a VDJ recombination model fitted to out-of-frame rearrangements, and the results were checked against IGoR. Hypergeometric tests were used in a later analysis to score TCR-TCR, TCR-HLA and TCR-CMV co-occurrence, with a repertoire-size bias correction applied to the TCR pairs. To estimate false discovery rates, a later analysis permuted the HLA or CMV assignments 20 times. In a later analysis, co-occurring TCRs were grouped using DBSCAN, and TCRdist sequence similarity was added for clustering within HLA-allele-positive subsets. For co-occurrence clustering, repertoires with fewer than 30,000 or more than 120,000 public chains were excluded, along with about five repertoires with anomalous nucleotide sharing. In its TCRdb copy, this immuneACCESS table keeps in-frame sequences only and misses some clones. Where compared with another copy, unresolved V genes explain less than half of these, and the others have no known cause. D and trimming were read from the DNA, whereas the V and J calls and clone size are those reported in that table. The sample contains 150,000 to 200,000 clones, around four fifths of them found a single time. About 2.4% of the sample is in the top ten clones.

Study-level results and caveats: Approximately 18 rarely observed V segments, including chromosome 9 orphons, were excluded from the earlier analysis of approximately 500 of the donors because counts were too low. It was suggested by the authors that the approach could potentially be generalized to other disease states and immunological phenotypes. The cohort was sequenced for TCR beta chains only, and without alpha or paired-chain data the features that could be detected were limited. According to a later analysis, parvovirus B19, influenza, CMV and Epstein-Barr virus appeared linked to several top co-occurrence clusters. The presence/absence analyses assumed that sequencing depth was roughly uniform across donors, and that assumption may not be true. A later genetic analysis associated a missense DCLRE1C variant with V-gene and J-gene trimming of TCR beta chains, and an independent cohort replicated the association. The classifier was reported to diagnose cytomegalovirus status with high specificity and sensitivity in both the original and validation cohorts. In vitro tests confirmed that a few of the cytomegalovirus-associated TCR beta chains recognize cytomegalovirus antigens. Specific HLA alleles were associated with 15,000 to 20,000 TCR beta sequences at a false discovery rate of 0.05 in a later analysis. Broadly in line with IMGT annotations, most TCR beta V segments showed up in productive rearrangements about 87% or about 30% of the time in an earlier analysis of approximately 600 of the donors. The only immune exposure information available for the cohort was CMV serostatus. In a later analysis, the rate of TCR association differed among HLA loci, with DRB1 alleles having the most associated TCRs and HLA-C alleles having the fewest. HLA typing was unavailable for some donors at each locus, so association tests used only the typed subset. When HLA alleles, especially DR and DQ, strongly co-occurred, TCR associations were difficult to assign to individual alleles. A later analysis found that HLA-associated TCR beta chains were more clonally expanded and had lower generation probabilities than equally common non-associated chains. A later analysis found that most CMV-associated TCR beta chains appeared HLA-restricted, with HLA associations seemingly driven largely by CMV exposure. The study listed 170 or so TCR beta chains as associated with cytomegalovirus. Most TCR sequences were seen in very few donors, while some public TCRs were found in many individuals. Because the 87-base-pair reads could not distinguish some IMGT-functional V segments, including TRBV6-2 and TRBV6-3, those segments were excluded. According to a later genetic analysis, donors in an Asian-associated ancestry cluster had fewer N-insertions in productive TCRs than the approximately 670-donor mean. A further reported finding was that TCR beta sequences accurately predicted the HLA-A and HLA-B alleles for most subjects in the first cohort. A cluster of highly shared sequence variants was judged likely to represent a technical artifact of the sequencing pipeline. Correlated functional status among segregating V segments might be attributable to linkage disequilibrium, but an unknown experimental factor could not be ruled out.

Comment on this clone: The antigen this receptor binds is unknown. Base qualities are not at hand, and no much larger clone is one base apart.

The cohort comprised 670 or so healthy bone marrow donors. At the time of sampling, all cohort members were nominally healthy, though unrecorded immune exposures were likely present. The donor was CMV seropositive and was included in the group of 250 to 300 seropositive cohort members. A peripheral blood sample was collected from each donor, and TCR beta sequencing was performed on peripheral blood mononuclear cells. Genomic DNA was extracted from the blood cell samples with the Qiagen DNeasy Blood Extraction Kit. CDR1 is given as SGHAT and CDR2 as FQNNGV, both from the germline V gene. The CDR3 starts with the cysteine, ends with the phenylalanine, and has 15 residues. The kept DNA is CDR3 alone, 45 bases in frame from the first base. Germline trimming: 4 bases from V, 6 bases from J; junction bases outside gene matches: 6.

The rearrangement joined TRBV11-2 to TRBJ2-3, with 11 bases aligning to TRBD2. The sequence was obtained from a woman aged 45-65 years in good health and CMV-seropositive. Sequencing used PBMCs. The CDR3 in this case is CASSSRIAGGDTQYF. The DNA reads as follows: TGTGCCAGCAGCTCTAGGATAGCGGGAGGGGATACGCAGTATTTT.